The clone carrying this TCR beta chain was observed a single time. Trimming removed 4 bases at V and 6 bases at J, with 18 bases between. The CDR3 has 16 amino acids. CDR1 and CDR2 (germline): KGHDR, SFDVKD. This sample was included in a study of T-cell memory formation after mild COVID-19. At the level of the study: TCR clustering was largely donor specific.

TCRdb fed the 5' RACE reads into MiXCR, producing one record per CDR3 protein. The sample records 270,000 or so distinct CDR3 sequences, roughly 18% being singletons. The sample was PBMCs or a T cell subset sorted from them (not recorded which). J is TRBJ1-5 and V is TRBV24-1, with a possible D match to TRBD1 (5 bases). The TCR sequence derives from a man younger than 30 who had mild COVID-19 (a few samples of this study predate the infection). Cell type and time point are not known. CDR3 sequence reads: CATSDPGWGRGQPQHF. The CDR3 nucleotides are TGTGCCACCAGTGACCCAGGTTGGGGACGGGGTCAGCCCCAGCATTTT.